Listed below are T cell receptor beta chains from one sample, sequenced in a study of blood T cell repertoires in COVID-19. Assay used: immunoSEQ multiplex PCR; TCRdb lists only in-frame clones, some missing. The data hold about 190,000 clones, with around 86% observed a single time. The sequenced material came from peripheral blood. These receptors all come from a middle-aged man with acute or convalescent COVID-19. CDR3s include the opening cysteine and the closing phenylalanine or tryptophan. The D gene is left open where the match is weak. Clone sizes are given selectively: once, few, many, or a class where the clone is expanded.

TRBJ1-5 | TRBV6-2/TRBV6-3 | 18 | TRBD1 | NA | CASSSPGQFAYSNQPQHF | TGTGCCAGCAGTTCTCCGGGACAGTTCGCCTATAGCAATCAGCCCCAGCATTTT
TRBJ2-3 | TRBV5-1 | 18 | TRBD1 | NA | CASSLVRRTGGNADTQYF | TGCGCCAGCAGCTTGGTACGGAGGACAGGGGGCAACGCAGATACGCAGTATTTT
TRBJ2-7 | TRBV21-1 | 13 | NA | NA | CASWGQGGYEQYF | TGTGCCAGCTGGGGACAGGGCGGTTACGAGCAGTACTTC
TRBJ1-5 | TRBV5-6 | 15 | TRBD1 | NA | CASSRGQAWREPQHF | TGTGCCAGCAGCCGCGGACAGGCATGGAGGGAGCCCCAGCATTTT
TRBJ1-4 | TRBV30 | 12 | NA | once | CARGQKNEKLFF | TGTGCCCGCGGACAGAAGAATGAAAAACTGTTTTTT
TRBJ2-7 | TRBV2 | 16 | TRBD2 | NA | CASSEQLAGAALEQYF | TGTGCCAGCAGTGAGCAGCTAGCGGGGGCTGCCCTGGAGCAGTACTTC
TRBJ1-1 | TRBV20-1 | 11 | NA | NA | CSAPGGTEAFF | TGCAGTGCCCCGGGGGGGACTGAAGCTTTCTTT
TRBJ2-1 | TRBV5-6 | 12 | TRBD2 | NA | CASSPAGGVWFF | TGTGCCAGCAGCCCGGCGGGGGGCGTGTGGTTCTTC
TRBJ2-7 | TRBV7-6 | 18 | TRBD2 | NA | CASSLGAGLAGGSYEQYF | TGTGCCAGCAGCTTAGGGGCAGGACTAGCGGGGGGTTCCTACGAGCAGTACTTC
TRBJ2-7 | TRBV5-4 | 13 | NA | few | CASKPGATYEQYF | TGTGCCAGCAAACCGGGAGCTACCTACGAGCAGTACTTC
TRBJ1-2 | TRBV30 | 17 | TRBD1 | NA | CAWSVGTGVKVGYGYTF | TGTGCCTGGAGTGTAGGGACAGGGGTTAAGGTCGGCTATGGCTACACCTTC
TRBJ2-3 | TRBV30 | 16 | NA | NA | CAWSVQEMLSTDTQYF | TGTGCCTGGAGTGTACAGGAGATGTTGAGCACAGATACGCAGTATTTT
TRBJ1-5 | TRBV2 | 13 | NA | NA | CALGSLGNQPQHF | TGTGCCCTGGGCTCCTTGGGTAATCAGCCCCAGCATTTT
TRBJ2-2 | TRBV10-1 | 16 | NA | NA | CASSEMDPTGPGELFF | TGCGCCAGCAGTGAGATGGACCCCACAGGGCCCGGGGAGCTGTTTTTT
TRBJ1-5 | TRBV10-3 | 15 | TRBD1 | NA | CAISESIRGYQPQHF | TGTGCCATCAGTGAGTCGATCAGGGGGTACCAGCCCCAGCATTTT
TRBJ2-1 | TRBV28 | 15 | TRBD1 | NA | CASSTPGQGVGEQFF | TGTGCCAGCAGCACACCGGGACAGGGAGTTGGTGAGCAGTTCTTC
TRBJ2-5 | TRBV7-9 | 15 | TRBD2 | NA | CASSLLAGAQETQYF | TGTGCCAGCAGCTTATTAGCGGGGGCACAAGAGACCCAGTACTTC
TRBJ2-3 | TRBV7-2 | 13 | NA | NA | CASGRGHKDTQYF | TGTGCCTCGGGGCGGGGGCATAAGGATACGCAGTATTTT
TRBJ2-3 | TRBV29-1 | 15 | NA | NA | CSVAGREEKGDTQYF | TGCAGCGTTGCGGGGAGAGAGGAAAAGGGAGATACGCAGTATTTT
TRBJ2-7 | TRBV6-2/TRBV6-3 | 15 | NA | NA | CASSYGGGKSYEQYF | TGTGCCAGCAGTTACGGTGGGGGGAAATCCTACGAGCAGTACTTC
TRBJ1-6 | TRBV10-1 | 15 | TRBD1 | NA | CASSPDGTGNSPLHF | TGCGCCAGCAGCCCAGACGGGACAGGGAATTCACCCCTCCACTTT
TRBJ1-2 | TRBV5-1 | 14 | NA | NA | CASSRRDTNYGYTF | TGCGCCAGCAGCCGCCGGGACACTAACTATGGCTACACCTTC
TRBJ2-1 | TRBV5-1 | 16 | TRBD2 | NA | CASSPRLAGAYNEQFF | TGCGCCAGCAGCCCCCGACTAGCGGGAGCCTACAATGAGCAGTTCTTC
TRBJ2-5 | TRBV19 | 13 | NA | NA | CASRDTNQETQYF | TGTGCCAGTCGGGACACGAACCAAGAGACCCAGTACTTC
TRBJ1-2 | TRBV20-1 | 14 | NA | NA | CSASMVGGRGGYTF | TGCAGTGCTAGTATGGTCGGGGGGCGCGGGGGCTACACCTTC
TRBJ2-1 | TRBV5-1 | 13 | NA | NA | CASSQDSYNEQFF | TGCGCCAGCAGCCAGGACAGTTACAATGAGCAGTTCTTC
TRBJ1-2 | TRBV6-5 | 16 | NA | NA | CASSYSSGRALGRYTF | TGTGCCAGCAGTTACTCATCAGGGAGGGCCCTCGGGCGCTACACCTTC
TRBJ1-1 | TRBV18 | 15 | NA | NA | CASSPPRGGDTEAFF | TGTGCCAGCTCACCACCCCGGGGGGGGGACACTGAAGCTTTCTTT
TRBJ1-1 | TRBV27 | 13 | TRBD1 | NA | CASSRQGNTEAFF | TGTGCCAGCAGCCGACAGGGGAACACTGAAGCTTTCTTT
TRBJ2-1 | TRBV4-2 | 19 | TRBD2 | NA | CASSQAKPPTSGGHNEQFF | TGTGCCAGCAGCCAAGCCAAACCCCCGACTAGCGGGGGTCACAATGAGCAGTTCTTC
TRBJ2-2 | TRBV28 | 14 | NA | few | CASSLYTGAGELFF | TGTGCCAGCAGTTTATATACAGGAGCCGGGGAGCTGTTTTTT
TRBJ1-2 | TRBV2 | 14 | NA | few | CASSEVEGDYGYTF | TGTGCCAGCAGTGAAGTTGAGGGGGACTATGGCTACACCTTC
TRBJ2-1 | TRBV6-5 | 14 | TRBD1 | NA | CASTRQGTYNEQFF | TGTGCCAGCACCCGACAGGGGACCTACAATGAGCAGTTCTTC
TRBJ1-3 | TRBV6-5 | 15 | NA | once | CASSYKGRGGDTIYF | TGTGCCAGCAGTTACAAGGGCCGGGGTGGGGACACCATATATTTT
TRBJ2-7 | TRBV23-1 | 15 | NA | NA | CASSQSKDSSYEQYF | TGCGCCAGCAGTCAATCGAAGGACAGCTCCTACGAGCAGTACTTC
TRBJ1-1 | TRBV7-2 | 13 | NA | NA | CASSLRQNTEAFF | TGTGCCAGCAGCTTGAGACAGAACACTGAAGCTTTCTTT
TRBJ1-3 | TRBV5-1 | 20 | NA | NA | CASSLATVILGLTSGNTIYF | TGCGCCAGCAGCTTGGCAACTGTTATATTAGGACTGACCTCTGGAAACACCATATATTTT
TRBJ1-2 | TRBV29-1 | 11 | TRBD1 | NA | CSAGQGDGYTF | TGCAGCGCGGGACAGGGCGATGGCTACACCTTC
TRBJ1-5 | TRBV30 | 13 | NA | NA | CAWSTGRGQPQHF | TGTGCCTGGAGTACAGGGAGAGGTCAGCCCCAGCATTTT
TRBJ1-3 | TRBV7-3 | 14 | NA | NA | CASSPDNSGNTIYF | TGTGCCAGCAGCCCAGACAACTCTGGAAACACCATATATTTT
TRBJ2-1 | TRBV28 | 16 | TRBD2 | NA | CASRLLAGGPYNEQFF | TGTGCCAGCAGGCTACTAGCGGGGGGCCCGTACAATGAGCAGTTCTTC
TRBJ2-7 | TRBV9 | 14 | TRBD1 | NA | CASSVTGQGHEQYF | TGTGCCAGCAGCGTAACAGGACAGGGACACGAGCAGTACTTC
TRBJ1-1 | TRBV18 | 18 | NA | NA | CASSVHLLGGTMNTEAFF | TGTGCCAGCTCCGTGCATCTCTTAGGGGGAACCATGAACACTGAAGCTTTCTTT
TRBJ1-1 | TRBV6-4 | 15 | TRBD1 | NA | CASSDRPGGYTEAFF | TGTGCCAGCAGTGACCGTCCAGGGGGCTACACTGAAGCTTTCTTT
TRBJ1-2 | TRBV3-1/TRBV3-2 | 14 | TRBD1 | many | CASRGKGQGYGYTF | TGTGCCAGCAGGGGCAAGGGACAGGGGTATGGCTACACCTTC
TRBJ2-1 | TRBV4-3 | 16 | TRBD1 | NA | CASSQGTGDYYNEQFF | TGCGCCAGCAGCCAAGGGACAGGGGATTACTACAATGAGCAGTTCTTC
TRBJ2-3 | TRBV6-4 | 14 | TRBD2 | once | CAKVTSAKTDTQYF | TGTGCCAAGGTAACTAGCGCGAAAACAGATACGCAGTATTTT
TRBJ1-5 | TRBV11-2 | 13 | NA | NA | CASSLDWLQPQHF | TGTGCCAGCAGCTTAGATTGGCTTCAGCCCCAGCATTTT
TRBJ1-2 | TRBV29-1 | 13 | TRBD1 | few | CSGRTGGLGGYTF | TGCAGCGGCCGGACAGGGGGATTGGGGGGCTACACCTTC
TRBJ2-5 | TRBV23-1 | 13 | TRBD1 | NA | CASSPTGVKTQYF | TGCGCCAGCAGTCCGACAGGGGTGAAGACCCAGTACTTC